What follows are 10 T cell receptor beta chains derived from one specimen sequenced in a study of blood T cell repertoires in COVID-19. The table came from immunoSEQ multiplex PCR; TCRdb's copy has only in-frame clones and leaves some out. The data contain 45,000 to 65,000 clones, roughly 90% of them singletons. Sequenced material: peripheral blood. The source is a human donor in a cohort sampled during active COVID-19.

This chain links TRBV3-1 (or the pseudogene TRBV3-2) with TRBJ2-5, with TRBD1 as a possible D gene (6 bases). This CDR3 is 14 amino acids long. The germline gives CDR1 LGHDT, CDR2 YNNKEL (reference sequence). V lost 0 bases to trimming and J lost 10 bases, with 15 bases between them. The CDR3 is CASSQDMTGVVQYF. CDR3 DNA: TGTGCCAGCAGCCAAGATATGACAGGAGTTGTCCAGTACTTC.

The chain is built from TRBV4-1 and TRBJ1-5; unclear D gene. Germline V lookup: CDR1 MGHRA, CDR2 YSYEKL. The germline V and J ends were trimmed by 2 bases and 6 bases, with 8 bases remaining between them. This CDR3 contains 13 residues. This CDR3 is CASSQLISQPQHF. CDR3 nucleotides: TGCGCCAGCAGCCAATTAATCTCTCAGCCCCAGCATTTT.

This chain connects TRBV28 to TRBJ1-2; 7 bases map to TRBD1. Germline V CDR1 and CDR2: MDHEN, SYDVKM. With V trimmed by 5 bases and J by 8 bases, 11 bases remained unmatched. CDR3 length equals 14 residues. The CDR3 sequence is CASSGETGFKGYTF. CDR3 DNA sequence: TGTGCCAGCAGTGGGGAGACAGGGTTCAAGGGCTACACCTTC.

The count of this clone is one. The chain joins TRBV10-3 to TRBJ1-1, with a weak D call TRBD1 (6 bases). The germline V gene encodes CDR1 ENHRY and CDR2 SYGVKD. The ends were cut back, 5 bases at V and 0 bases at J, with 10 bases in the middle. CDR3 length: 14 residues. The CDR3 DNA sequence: TGTGCCATCAGTCGAGGGGGACTGAACACTGAAGCTTTCTTT. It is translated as CAISRGGLNTEAFF.

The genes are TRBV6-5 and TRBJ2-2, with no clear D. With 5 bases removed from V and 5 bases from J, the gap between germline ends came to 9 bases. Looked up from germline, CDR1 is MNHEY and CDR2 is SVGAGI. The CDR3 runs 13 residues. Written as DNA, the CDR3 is TGTGCCAGCAGTCCTATAACTACCGGGGAGCTGTTTTTT. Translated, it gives CASSPITTGELFF.

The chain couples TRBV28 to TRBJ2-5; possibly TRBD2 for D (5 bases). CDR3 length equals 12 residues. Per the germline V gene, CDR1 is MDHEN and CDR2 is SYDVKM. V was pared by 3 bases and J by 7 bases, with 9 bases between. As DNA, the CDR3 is TGTGCCAGCAGTTTCCTACGGGGGACCCAGTACTTC. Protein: CASSFLRGTQYF.

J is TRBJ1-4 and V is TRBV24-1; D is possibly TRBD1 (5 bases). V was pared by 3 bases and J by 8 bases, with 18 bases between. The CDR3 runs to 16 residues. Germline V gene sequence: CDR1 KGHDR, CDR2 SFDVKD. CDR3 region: CATSDVWGGQAEKLFF. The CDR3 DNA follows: TGTGCCACCAGTGATGTATGGGGGGGTCAGGCCGAAAAACTGTTTTTT.

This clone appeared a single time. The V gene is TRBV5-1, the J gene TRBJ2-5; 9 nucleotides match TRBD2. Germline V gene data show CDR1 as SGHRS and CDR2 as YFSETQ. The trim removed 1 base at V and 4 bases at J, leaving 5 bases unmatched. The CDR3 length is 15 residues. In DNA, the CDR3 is TGCGCCAGCAGCTTGTTTAGCGGGAGTTCAGAGACCCAGTACTTC. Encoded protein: CASSLFSGSSETQYF. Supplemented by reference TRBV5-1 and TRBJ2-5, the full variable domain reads KAGVTQTPRYLIKTRGQQVTLSCSPISGHRSVSWYQQTPGQGLQFLFEYFSETQRNKGNFPGRFSGRQFSNSRSEMNVSTLELGDSALYLCASSLFSGSSETQYFGPGTRLLVL.

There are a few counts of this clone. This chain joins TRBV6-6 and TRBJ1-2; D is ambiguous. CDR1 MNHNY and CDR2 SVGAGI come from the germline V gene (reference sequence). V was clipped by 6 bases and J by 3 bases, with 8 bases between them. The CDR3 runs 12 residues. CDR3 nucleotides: TGTGCCAGCAGCCCCGGGGACTATGGCTACACCTTC. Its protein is CASSPGDYGYTF.

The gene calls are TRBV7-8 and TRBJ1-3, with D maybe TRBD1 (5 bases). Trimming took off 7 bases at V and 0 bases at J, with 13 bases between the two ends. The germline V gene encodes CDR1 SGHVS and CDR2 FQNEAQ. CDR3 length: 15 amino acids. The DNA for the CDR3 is TGTGCCAGCACTTTGGACAACGCCTCTGGAAACACCATATATTTT. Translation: CASTLDNASGNTIYF.